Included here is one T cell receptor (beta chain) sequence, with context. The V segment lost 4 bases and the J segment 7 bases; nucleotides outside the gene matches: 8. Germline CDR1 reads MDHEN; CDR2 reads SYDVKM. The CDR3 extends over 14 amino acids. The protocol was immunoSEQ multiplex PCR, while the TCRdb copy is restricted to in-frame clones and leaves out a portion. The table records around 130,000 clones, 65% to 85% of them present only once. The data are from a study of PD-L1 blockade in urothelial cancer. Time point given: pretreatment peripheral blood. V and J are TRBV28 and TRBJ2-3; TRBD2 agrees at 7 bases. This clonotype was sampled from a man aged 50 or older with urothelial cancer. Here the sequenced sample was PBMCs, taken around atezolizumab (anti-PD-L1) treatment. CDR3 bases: TGTGCCAGCAGTTCTTACCCGGGAGGTAATACGCAGTATTTT. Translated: CASSSYPGGNTQYF.